These 17 T cell receptor beta chains were sequenced from one sample in a study of T-cell reconstitution after alpha-beta-depleted transplantation in children. Preparation of the TCRbeta library was carried out with unique molecular identifiers. Each CDR3 protein gets one entry after TCRdb re-called the PCR reads with MiXCR. Of about 470,000 distinct CDR3 sequences in the sample, approximately 42% are singletons; the top ten hold roughly a quarter. The starting material was PBMCs, obtained before TCRalphabeta/CD19-depleted stem cell transplant. These receptors all come from a girl aged 2 to 9 with aplastic anemia, due to receive a stem cell transplant.

The genes are TRBV4-3 and TRBJ1-2; tentatively, D is TRBD1 (5 bases). CDR3 length equals 16 residues. Between the trimmed V and J ends, which lost 1 base and 4 bases, there was a span of 16 bases. Germline lookup yields CDR1 LGHNA and CDR2 YSLEER. For the CDR3, the DNA is TGCGCCAGCAGCCAAGGGGGTATAGGGGATGCCTATGGCTACACCTTC. It specifies CASSQGGIGDAYGYTF.

The gene calls are TRBV29-1 and TRBJ2-7; D gene uncertain. Per the germline V gene, CDR1 is SQVTM and CDR2 is ANQGSEA. There are 12 residues in the CDR3. CDR3 coding DNA: TGCAGAGCATCTTACAGCCCCTACGAGCAGTACTTC. This codes for CRASYSPYEQYF.

This sequence joins TRBV7-3 and TRBJ2-7; 12 positions agree with TRBD2. V gave up 0 bases and J gave up 2 bases; unmatched junction bases: 8. The CDR3 runs to 18 residues. Germline values: CDR1 SGHTA, CDR2 FQGTGA. In DNA, the CDR3 is TGTGCCAGCAGCTTAACCTCTAGCGGGGGGGCGGAACCCTACGAGCAGTACTTC. Translating gives CASSLTSSGGAEPYEQYF.

V usage is TRBV19 and J usage is TRBJ2-1; D unresolved. Looked up from germline, CDR1 is LNHDA and CDR2 is SQIVND (reference sequence). V dropped 5 bases and J dropped 4 bases, with 18 bases sitting between them. The CDR3 length is 16 residues. CDR3 in amino acids: CASSQNSGPGYNEQFF. CDR3 DNA sequence: TGTGCCAGTAGTCAAAACTCTGGCCCTGGTTACAATGAGCAGTTCTTC. Full variable domain (missing parts from reference TRBV19 and TRBJ2-1): DGGITQSPKYLFRKEGQNVTLSCEQNLNHDAMYWYRQDPGQGLRLIYYSQIVNDFQKGDIAEGYSVSREKKESFPLTVTSAQKNPTAFYLCASSQNSGPGYNEQFFGPGTRLTVL.

This clonotype was found once. The chain carries TRBV4-1 and TRBJ1-3; D uncertain. The CDR3 is 12 residues long. CDR1 MGHRA and CDR2 YSYEKL come from the germline V gene. V was shortened by 3 bases and J by 8 bases, with 8 bases between the two germline ends. CDR3 sequence reads: CASSQPIDTIYF. DNA of the CDR3: TGCGCCAGCAGCCAGCCAATCGACACCATATATTTT.

This clonotype showed up many times. V usage is TRBV14 and J usage is TRBJ2-3; D unclear. The V end lost 0 bases, the J end lost 2 bases, and 18 bases lay between the germline ends. The CDR3 loop spans 18 amino acids. The germline CDR1 and CDR2 sequences are SGHDN and FVKESK. The CDR3 spells CASSQDEAAVVATDTQYF. CDR3 coding DNA: TGTGCCAGCAGCCAAGATGAGGCAGCCGTCGTTGCCACAGATACGCAGTATTTT.

The chain has TRBV5-1 and TRBJ2-5, with D unclear. Looked up from germline, CDR1 is SGHRS and CDR2 is YFSETQ. The CDR3 covers 12 residues. V shed 4 bases and J shed 5 bases, with 9 bases lying between them. The CDR3 spells CASSPTLETQYF. CDR3 sequence (DNA): TGCGCCAGCAGCCCGACTCTGGAGACCCAGTACTTC.

The rearrangement uses TRBV6-1 and TRBJ1-6, with 7 positions matching TRBD1. Germline trimming cut 5 bases from V and 10 bases from J; bases unmatched to any gene: 8. CDR1 is MNHNS, CDR2 SASEGT, per germline. The CDR3 extends over 14 amino acids. CDR3 loop: CASSRTGDGSPLHF. The CDR3 DNA is TGTGCCAGCAGTCGAACAGGGGATGGCTCACCCCTCCACTTT.

The chain couples TRBV12-3 or TRBV12-4 to TRBJ2-1, with D tentatively TRBD2 (6 bases). Trimming left V 2 bases short and J 8 bases short, with 7 bases between. The CDR3 sequence is 12 residues long. The CDR3 DNA sequence: TGTGCCAGCAGTTTACAGCGGGATGAGCAGTTCTTC. Translating gives CASSLQRDEQFF.

The chain joins TRBV5-1 to TRBJ1-5, with 7 bases aligning to TRBD1. CDR1 is SGHRS, CDR2 YFSETQ, per germline. With 2 bases clipped from V and 2 bases from J, the junction kept 4 bases outside the gene matches. The CDR3 has 15 residues. CDR3 residues: CASSFDRVRNQPQHF. CDR3 nucleotides: TGCGCCAGCAGCTTTGACAGGGTCCGCAATCAGCCCCAGCATTTT.

The rearrangement joins TRBV12-3 or TRBV12-4 to TRBJ2-7, with D possibly being TRBD2 (5 bases). V lost 3 bases and J lost 0, with 9 bases in between. This CDR3 spans 14 amino acids. The CDR3 region is CASSFGGYSYEQYF. The DNA for the CDR3 is TGTGCCAGCAGTTTCGGCGGGTACTCCTACGAGCAGTACTTC.

This clonotype was counted ten times or more. The J gene is TRBJ2-5, the V gene TRBV11-1, with 14 bases identical to TRBD2. CDR3 length: 18 amino acids. The germline V gene encodes CDR1 SGHAT and CDR2 FQDESV (reference sequence). The V and J ends lost 4 bases and 5 bases, in that order; junction bases with no gene match: 12. The CDR3 nucleotides read TGTGCCAGCAGCTCAGGACTAGCGGGAGGAGGCCGGCACGAGACCCAGTACTTC. It codes for CASSSGLAGGGRHETQYF.

The chain uses TRBV7-6 and TRBJ2-3; D is perhaps TRBD1 or TRBD2 (6 bases each). V was trimmed by 5 bases and J by 6 bases, leaving 27 bases between them. Germline-derived CDR1 and CDR2 are SGHVS and FNYEAQ. This CDR3 has 18 amino acids. The CDR3 nucleotides read TGTGCCAGCAGCCAGCTCGTTGGAGGGAAGGGGACAAGTGATACGCAGTATTTT. As protein: CASSQLVGGKGTSDTQYF.

This chain uses TRBV5-6 with TRBJ2-4, with D perhaps matching TRBD1 (6 bases). The CDR3 totals 18 residues. The V gene lost 3 bases and the J gene lost 2 bases, with 21 bases spanning the gap. Germline CDR1 and CDR2: SGHDT and YYEEEE. CDR3 nucleotide sequence: TGTGCCAGCAGCTGGCTAGGCGCAGGGGCCTTAACCAAAAACATTCAGTACTTC. It translates to CASSWLGAGALTKNIQYF.

The rearrangement uses TRBV7-9 and TRBJ2-1, with no clear D. V was shortened by 5 bases and J by 6 bases, with 8 bases between the two germline ends. There are 12 residues in the CDR3. Germline V gene lookup returns CDR1 SEHNR and CDR2 FQNEAQ (reference sequence). CDR3 DNA sequence: TGTGCCAGCAGCCGCCCCCCCAATGAGCAGTTCTTC. Amino acids: CASSRPPNEQFF.

This clonotype was seen just once. The chain has TRBV20-1 and TRBJ2-2; D is unresolved. V lost 3 bases, J lost 3 bases, and 11 bases lay in between. CDR3 length: 14 amino acids. The germline V gene encodes CDR1 DFQATT and CDR2 SNEGSKA (reference sequence). This CDR3 reads CSASFGGDTGELFF. The CDR3 coding sequence is TGCAGTGCTAGCTTCGGCGGTGACACCGGGGAGCTGTTTTTT.

This clonotype was observed a handful of times. A much larger clone differs by one base, so this may be a read error. The J gene is TRBJ1-5, the V gene TRBV20-1, with 9 bases aligning to TRBD1. The germline V gene encodes CDR1 DFQATT and CDR2 SNEGSKA (reference sequence). The CDR3 runs to 15 residues. Here the CDR3 DNA reads TGCTGTGCTACCCCGGGACAGGGTGGCAATCAGCCCCAGCATTTT. It translates to CCATPGQGGNQPQHF.